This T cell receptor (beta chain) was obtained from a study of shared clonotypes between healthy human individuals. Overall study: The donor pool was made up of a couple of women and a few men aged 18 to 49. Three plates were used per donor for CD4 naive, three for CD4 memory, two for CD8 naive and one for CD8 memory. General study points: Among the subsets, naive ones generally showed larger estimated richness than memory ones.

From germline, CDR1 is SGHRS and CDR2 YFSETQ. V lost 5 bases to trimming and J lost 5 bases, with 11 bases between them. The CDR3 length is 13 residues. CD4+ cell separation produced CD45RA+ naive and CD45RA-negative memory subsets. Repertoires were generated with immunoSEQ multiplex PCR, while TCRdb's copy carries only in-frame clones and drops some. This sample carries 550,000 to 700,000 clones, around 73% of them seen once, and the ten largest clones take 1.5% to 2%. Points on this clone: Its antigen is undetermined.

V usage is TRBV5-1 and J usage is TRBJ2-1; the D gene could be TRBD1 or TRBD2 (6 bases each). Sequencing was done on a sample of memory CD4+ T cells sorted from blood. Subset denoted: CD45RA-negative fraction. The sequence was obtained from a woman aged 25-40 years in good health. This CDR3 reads CASSRGADNEQFF. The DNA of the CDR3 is TGCGCCAGCAGTAGGGGGGCCGACAATGAGCAGTTCTTC.